This TCR beta chain is drawn from a study of cytomegalovirus exposure and HLA in healthy donors. The PCR used 60 Vbeta and 13 Jbeta primers. Data came from immunoSEQ multiplex PCR; TCRdb stores just in-frame clones and leaves some out. The top ten clones hold approximately 2.4% of a sample with about 55,000 clones, approximately 80% of them seen once. Looked up from germline, CDR1 is GTSNPN and CDR2 is SVGIG (reference sequence). The V segment lost 2 bases and the J segment 7 bases; nucleotides outside the gene matches: 3. The CDR3 consists of 13 residues. Whole-study results and caveats: Researchers counted around 170 TCR beta chains as cytomegalovirus-associated. Highly shared sequence variants in one cluster were likely a sequencing artifact.

Comment on this clone: The target antigen is unknown.

This chain uses TRBV30 with TRBJ1-5; 9 nucleotides match TRBD1. The receptor's source is a female donor in good health and CMV-seronegative. Sequenced material: PBMCs. The CDR3 bases are TGTGCCTGGAGTATCACAGGGGGCCAGCCCCAGCATTTT. Its translation is CAWSITGGQPQHF. The variable domain in full, completed from reference TRBV30 and TRBJ1-5, reads SQTIHQWPATLVQPVGSPLSLECTVEGTSNPNLYWYRQAAGRGLQLLFYSVGIGQISSEVPQNLSASRPQDRQFILSSKKLLLSDSGFYLCAWSITGGQPQHFGDGTRLSIL.